These 25 T cell receptor beta chains originate from one sample sequenced in a study of blood T cells in healthy people across ages. Primed by a sample-barcoded 5' primer and a J-beta primer mix, a second PCR proceeded for 7 to 11 cycles. TCRdb reanalysed the 5' RACE reads using MiXCR and keeps one entry per CDR3 protein. In the table there are hundreds of thousands of distinct CDR3 sequences, approximately 25% of which are singletons. The sample also formed part of further work on T cells of mothers and their children.

The sample taken for sequencing was blood. These receptors all stem from a boy aged 5-17 years in good health.

This clonotype has more than one count but fewer than ten. The genes are TRBV27 and TRBJ1-5; the D is unclear. This CDR3 is built from 14 residues. Trimming removed 3 bases at V and 4 bases at J, with 10 bases between. The germline CDR1 and CDR2 sequences are MNHEY and SMNVEV (reference sequence). The CDR3: CASSFGRENQPQHF. The DNA for the CDR3 is TGTGCCAGCAGTTTCGGGAGGGAAAATCAGCCCCAGCATTTT.

This chain connects TRBV3-1 to TRBJ2-5; 8 bases line up with TRBD1. The V and J ends lost 0 bases and 4 bases, in that order; junction bases with no gene match: 4. Germline loops: CDR1 LGHDT, CDR2 YNNKEL (reference sequence). There are 15 residues in the CDR3. CDR3 sequence reads: CASSQDPGGRETQYF. Written as DNA, the CDR3 is TGTGCCAGCAGCCAAGATCCAGGGGGCCGAGAGACCCAGTACTTC.

CDR3 nucleotide sequence: TGTGCCATCAGTGACTTATCCCACAATGAGCAGTTCTTC. Protein product: CAISDLSHNEQFF. This chain joins TRBV10-3 and TRBJ2-1; unclear D gene. The germline CDR1 and CDR2 sequences are ENHRY and SYGVKD. Between the trimmed V and J ends, which lost 3 bases and 5 bases, there was a span of 8 bases. The CDR3 is 13 residues long.

This clonotype has a handful of counts. This chain connects TRBV10-3 to TRBJ1-1; unclear D gene. The CDR3 is 12 amino acids. Trimming stripped 6 bases from V and 2 bases from J, with 7 bases between. Per the germline V gene, CDR1 is ENHRY and CDR2 is SYGVKD. CDR3 residues: CAIRDGNTEAFF. CDR3 in DNA: TGTGCCATCAGGGACGGAAACACTGAAGCTTTCTTT.

This clonotype was counted only a few times. The chain has TRBV10-3 and TRBJ2-3; TRBD1 or TRBD2 may be the D gene (5 bases each). The CDR3 runs to 15 residues. CDR1 and CDR2 (germline): ENHRY, SYGVKD. V gave up 10 bases and J gave up 3 bases, with 20 bases separating them. The chain's CDR3 is CATGDGTVGTDTQYF. The CDR3 nucleotides are TGTGCCACCGGAGACGGGACGGTGGGGACAGATACGCAGTATTTT.

The V gene is TRBV5-1, the J gene TRBJ1-4; 8 nucleotides agree with TRBD1. The V gene end was trimmed by 4 bases and the J gene end by 6 bases; junction bases not matched to a gene: 11. This CDR3 contains 16 residues. CDR1 is SGHRS, CDR2 YFSETQ, per germline. The CDR3 spells CASSRGQGAIYEKLFF. CDR3 nucleotides: TGCGCCAGCAGCCGGGGGCAGGGGGCGATTTATGAAAAACTGTTTTTT.

The sample holds a few counts of this clonotype. The chain joins TRBV7-6 to TRBJ1-1; 9 positions agree with TRBD1. J was trimmed by 11 bases and V by 5 bases; bases with no gene match: 9. CDR3 length equals 13 residues. Looked up from germline, CDR1 is SGHVS and CDR2 is FNYEAQ. CDR3 in DNA: TGTGCCAGCAGCAAGCGGACAGGGGTGCGCGCTTTCTTT. Protein product: CASSKRTGVRAFF.

The CDR3 spells CASSPRWRVGELFF. In DNA, the CDR3 is TGTGCCAGCAGCCCAAGATGGAGGGTCGGGGAGCTGTTTTTT. The rearrangement links TRBV5-5 to TRBJ2-2; perhaps TRBD2 as D (6 bases). V was trimmed by 4 bases and J by 7 bases, leaving 14 bases between them. The CDR3 has 14 amino acids. Germline CDR1 is SGHKS and CDR2 is YYEKEE (reference sequence). Complete variable domain (other parts from reference TRBV5-5 and TRBJ2-2): DAGVTQSPTHLIKTRGQQVTLRCSPISGHKSVSWYQQVLGQGPQFIFQYYEKEERGRGNFPDRFSARQFPNYSSELNVNALLLGDSALYLCASSPRWRVGELFFGEGSRLTVL.

The chain employs TRBV24-1 and TRBJ1-5, with 7 bases fitting TRBD1. The CDR3 has 16 residues. Per the germline V gene, CDR1 is KGHDR and CDR2 is SFDVKD. V lost 4 bases, J lost 0 bases, and 5 bases stayed unmatched. The DNA of the CDR3 is TGTGCCACCAGTGACCTGGGACAGAGTAGCAATCAGCCCCAGCATTTT. Encoded protein: CATSDLGQSSNQPQHF.

This clonotype was seen only a few times. This chain uses TRBV28 with TRBJ1-5, with D perhaps matching TRBD1 (5 bases). V was cut by 3 bases and J by 7 bases, with 13 bases left in between. Germline V gene lookup returns CDR1 MDHEN and CDR2 SYDVKM. The CDR3 is made up of 14 amino acids. DNA for the CDR3: TGTGCCAGCAGTTTCCCGACAGATAGGCAGCCCCAGCATTTT. Amino acids: CASSFPTDRQPQHF.

This chain uses TRBV20-1 with TRBJ1-1, with 7 bases lining up with TRBD1. Germline V gene data show CDR1 as DFQATT and CDR2 as SNEGSKA (reference sequence). The ends lost 0 bases at V and 1 base at J; junction bases unmatched: 5. CDR3 length equals 15 residues. The CDR3 DNA follows: TGCAGTGCTAGAGATCAGAGACAGGGGAACACTGAAGCTTTCTTT. This translates into CSARDQRQGNTEAFF.

This clonotype turned up a few times. This chain uses TRBV24-1 with TRBJ1-2; D ambiguous. The CDR3 is 13 amino acids. V was cut by 4 bases and J by 4 bases, with 9 bases left in between. From germline, CDR1 is KGHDR and CDR2 SFDVKD. The CDR3 DNA reads TGTGCCACCAGTGACCCCCAGTCCTATGGCTACACCTTC. It specifies CATSDPQSYGYTF.

The chain uses TRBV9 and TRBJ2-1, with 9 bases aligning to TRBD2. V shed 0 bases, J shed 3 bases, and the junction held 4 bases outside the gene matches. The CDR3 extends over 16 amino acids. Germline loops: CDR1 SGDLS, CDR2 YYNGEE. CDR3 sequence (DNA): TGTGCCAGCAGCGTAGGTGCTAGCGGGGACTACAATGAGCAGTTCTTC. Amino acid sequence: CASSVGASGDYNEQFF.

The sample holds a few counts of this clonotype. The chain is built from TRBV20-1 and TRBJ2-5, with D unresolved. Trimming took off 3 bases at V and 2 bases at J, with 10 bases between the two ends. Germline V gene sequence: CDR1 DFQATT, CDR2 SNEGSKA (reference sequence). The CDR3 extends over 13 amino acids. The CDR3 sequence is CSARVTHQETQYF. As DNA, the CDR3 is TGCAGTGCTAGGGTAACTCATCAAGAGACCCAGTACTTC.

This clonotype was counted at least ten times. The chain carries TRBV3-1 and TRBJ2-1, with D perhaps given as TRBD1 or TRBD2 (6 bases each). This CDR3 has 15 residues. Germline V gives CDR1 LGHDT, CDR2 YNNKEL (reference sequence). The V end lost 1 base, the J end lost 7 bases, and 14 bases lay between the germline ends. The CDR3 DNA follows: TGTGCCAGCAGCCAAGTAGGGGGGCCGTGGAATGAGCAGTTCTTC. This sequence encodes CASSQVGGPWNEQFF.

V usage is TRBV7-6 and J usage is TRBJ2-3; D perhaps matches TRBD2 (5 bases). This CDR3 spans 17 amino acids. Trimming stripped 5 bases from V and 2 bases from J, with 20 bases between. CDR1 is SGHVS and CDR2 is FNYEAQ in the germline V gene. The DNA of the CDR3 is TGTGCCAGCAGCCCCGCCCTACTAGAGTCAGACACAGATACGCAGTATTTT. Its protein is CASSPALLESDTDTQYF.

This clonotype turned up a few times. The V call is TRBV20-1, the J call TRBJ2-1; TRBD2 agrees at 8 bases. Germline lookup yields CDR1 DFQATT and CDR2 SNEGSKA (reference sequence). Unmatched junction bases numbered 11, after V lost 0 bases and J lost 10 bases. This CDR3 has 15 amino acids. This chain's CDR3 is CSARDFASGLKEQFF. CDR3 nucleotides: TGCAGTGCTAGAGATTTCGCTAGCGGGTTGAAAGAGCAGTTCTTC.

This clonotype appeared a few times. The chain combines TRBV29-1 with TRBJ1-3; 9 bases are a match to TRBD1. CDR1 and CDR2 (germline): SQVTM, ANQGSEA. Trimming at V came to 0 bases and at J to 3 bases, leaving 12 bases not matched to a gene. The CDR3 has 18 amino acids. CDR3 bases: TGCAGCGTTGAAGATGAGGTGGACAGGGGAGACAATGGAAACACCATATATTTT. Translating gives CSVEDEVDRGDNGNTIYF.

This clonotype was detected ten times or more. The chain combines TRBV5-4 with TRBJ1-1; 7 bases are shared with TRBD1. CDR3 size: 11 residues. Germline CDR1 and CDR2: SGHNT and YYREEE (reference sequence). The J segment lost 12 bases and the V segment lost 3 bases, leaving 5 bases of the junction unmatched. CDR3 protein: CASSYQGVSFF. For the CDR3, the DNA is TGTGCCAGCAGCTATCAGGGGGTTTCTTTCTTT.

This chain connects TRBV20-1 to TRBJ2-3; TRBD1 matches 9 bases. The CDR3 is made up of 14 amino acids. With 3 bases clipped from V and 4 bases from J, the junction kept 5 bases outside the gene matches. Germline lookup yields CDR1 DFQATT and CDR2 SNEGSKA (reference sequence). CDR3 sequence: CSARMTGGADTQYF. CDR3 in DNA: TGCAGTGCTAGGATGACAGGGGGAGCAGATACGCAGTATTTT.

The CDR3 protein is CASSNPGSPEVQETQYF. Here the CDR3 DNA reads TGTGCCAGCAGCAACCCGGGGTCCCCCGAAGTGCAAGAGACCCAGTACTTC. The rearrangement uses TRBV21-1 and TRBJ2-5; the tabulated D call, TRBD1, remains unverified against the DNA. TRBV21-1 represents a pseudogene. The CDR3 extends over 17 amino acids.

J is TRBJ1-2 and V is TRBV6-5; D ambiguous. This CDR3 contains 13 residues. Trimming left V 2 bases short and J 0 bases short, with 4 bases between. CDR1 is MNHEY and CDR2 is SVGAGI in the germline V gene. The CDR3 region is CASSYQSNYGYTF. Here the CDR3 DNA reads TGTGCCAGCAGTTACCAGTCTAACTATGGCTACACCTTC.

The chain joins TRBV20-1 to TRBJ1-1, with D maybe TRBD1 (5 bases). The V gene lost 4 bases and the J gene lost 6 bases, with 9 bases spanning the gap. This CDR3 contains 11 residues. The germline CDR1 and CDR2 sequences are DFQATT and SNEGSKA (reference sequence). DNA of the CDR3: TGCAGTGCTAACGGGGCGGCTGAAGCTTTCTTT. Amino acids: CSANGAAEAFF.

This clonotype has only a few counts. The chain links TRBV4-1 to TRBJ2-7, with D possibly being TRBD1 (6 bases). CDR1 and CDR2 from the germline V gene are MGHRA and YSYEKL. V dropped 4 bases and J dropped 2 bases, with 9 bases sitting between them. The CDR3 spans 13 residues. As DNA, the CDR3 is TGCGCCAGCAGCCCCCAGGGGACCTACGAGCAGTACTTC. Translation gives CASSPQGTYEQYF.

This clonotype has only a few counts. The J gene is TRBJ2-5, the V gene TRBV20-1; D possibly uses TRBD1 or TRBD2 (5 bases each). The length of the CDR3 is 13 residues. Germline V gene sequence: CDR1 DFQATT, CDR2 SNEGSKA (reference sequence). The DNA for the CDR3 is TGCAGCATTGTTACCGGGGCACTAGAGACCCAGTACTTC. Amino acid sequence: CSIVTGALETQYF.